This T cell receptor beta chain was sequenced during a study of blood T cells in healthy people across ages. General study results and limits: While age rose, TCR beta diversity per million T cells dropped in a roughly linear way.

Germline-derived CDR1 and CDR2 are LNHNV and YYDKDF (reference sequence). This CDR3 is 12 amino acids long. The germline V and J ends were trimmed by 0 bases and 8 bases, with 6 bases remaining between them. Those donating, healthy Caucasian individuals from Russia, were aged about 6 to 90. This clonotype was picked up many times. Its antigen is unknown. Combining a sample-barcoded 5' primer with a J-beta primer mix, a second PCR ran for roughly 6 to 12 cycles. Researchers report that a template-switch adaptor with 12 random nucleotides tagged each cDNA molecule. In TCRdb, the 5' RACE reads were re-called with MiXCR into one record per CDR3 protein. Found here are fewer than 800,000 distinct CDR3 sequences, 32% of them singletons; the top ten hold about 16%.

This chain uses TRBV15 with TRBJ2-3; D uncertain. The sequencing sample was made of blood. This sequence originates from an elderly woman in good health. Here the CDR3 DNA reads TGTGCCACCAGCAGAGAACGAGGTACGCAGTATTTT. Amino acid sequence: CATSRERGTQYF.